This T cell receptor beta chain derives from a study of early T cells in non-severe SARS-CoV-2 infection. MiXCR, run by TCRdb on the 5' RACE reads, gives a single entry per CDR3 protein. The sample has more than 35,000 distinct CDR3 sequences, under 7% seen once. Per the germline V gene, CDR1 is SGDLS and CDR2 is YYNGEE. The CDR3 length is 16 residues. The V gene end was trimmed by 0 bases and the J gene end by 10 bases; junction bases not matched to a gene: 10. The rearrangement links TRBV9 to TRBJ2-1; 10 positions agree with TRBD2. The sequenced sample was whole blood. This TCR was recovered from an adult who was a healthcare worker with PCR-confirmed SARS-CoV-2 infection or an uninfected control (not recorded which). For the CDR3, the DNA is TGTGCCAGCAGCGTAGCAGCGGGAGGGGTTCTTGGAGAGCAGTTCTTC. Encoded protein: CASSVAAGGVLGEQFF.